A single T cell receptor (beta chain) is shown here with its context. Its antigen target is currently unknown. Base qualities are not recorded, but no much larger clone differs from it by a single base. The data stem from a study of regulatory T cells in long-lasting Graves disease (dated by TCRdb to the early 2020s). Background for the entire study: Antithyroid drugs had been taken for less than 3 months by newly diagnosed Graves' disease patients. This study used TCR sequencing and RNA sequencing of peripheral blood to compare persistent Graves' disease patients against newly diagnosed Graves' disease patients. The study took place in China and was registered as a clinical trial. A total of roughly 33 samples were covered by TCR sequencing, comprising about 13 persistent and around 20 newly diagnosed Graves' disease patients.

In light of the paper, this sample's time point label describes: newly diagnosed GD, antithyroid drugs for less than 3 months. For both TCR sequencing and RNA sequencing, RNA was extracted from PBMCs using TRIzol. Graves' disease was diagnosed according to American Thyroid Association guidelines. Patients were recruited from an endocrinology department in Xi'an, China. From each patient, about 8.9 milliliters of peripheral blood was collected into an EDTA anticoagulant tube. PBMCs were isolated by Ficoll Paque Plus density gradient separation without further T cell sorting. An Agilent 2100 Bioanalyzer and agarose gel were used to check RNA quality, and a NanoDrop 2000 was used to measure RNA concentration. Libraries came from multiplex PCR. Sequenced on an Illumina HiSeq 4000. iRepertoire HTBI primers and Arm-PCR amplification of CDR3 regions were used to construct TCR beta libraries. Gel purification was performed on PCR products prior to sequencing. As for the original processing: Gene usage analysis of CDR3 amino acid clonotypes relied on the roughly 64 TRBV and 15 or so TRBJ segments identified across samples. Filtered high-quality paired reads were merged into contigs using COPE and FqMerger. Contigs were aligned with BLAST to IMGT TRBV, TRBD and TRBJ reference genes, and CDR3 was defined per IMGT. Clonotypes above 0.1% frequency were classified as highly expanded clones. Shannon entropy served as the measure of repertoire diversity, while the Gini coefficient captured V-J evenness. A clonotype was considered public if more than one individual shared it. In-frame beta chains were kept once TCRdb had trimmed the public reads at Q25 with fastp and called clones with MiXCR. CDR3 protein duplicates are merged, each entry listing the most common genes and DNA. The V and J calls, along with clone size, are taken from TCRdb and not from the paper's own processing. In all, the sample holds just over 600,000 distinct CDR3 sequences, and around 17% of those were seen once. Clones ranked in the top ten supply around 18% of the sample.

The trim is 6 bases for V and 4 bases for J, with a gap of 13 bases between the germline ends. The germline V gene specifies SGHDN as CDR1 and FVKESK as CDR2. The CDR3, cysteine through phenylalanine, is 15 amino acids long. The only DNA kept is the CDR3, 45 bases in frame from the first base. General findings and caveats noted by the study authors: Persistent patients shared more public clonotypes among themselves (2,741) than newly diagnosed patients did (over 900). As a limitation, the authors acknowledged that the small sample size may reduce accuracy. TRBV28, TRBJ1-2 and TRBJ2-5 were preferentially used in persistent disease, while TRBV20-1 and TRBJ2-1 were favored in newly diagnosed disease. Peripheral blood alone was examined, since thyroid tissue, which constituted the primary lesion, could not be accessed. Only the TCR beta chain was sequenced and analyzed. Lower TCR Shannon entropy and fewer highly expanded clones were observed in persistent Graves' disease patients than in newly diagnosed patients, which suggested clonal expansion.

The data were also submitted as part of a second study, on T cells in Graves' hyperthyroidism and ophthalmopathy. Looking at the second paper: A patient counted as having stable Graves' hyperthyroidism if no progression to ophthalmopathy occurred over 18 months of follow-up. The hyperthyroidism patients were between 18 and 65 years old and newly diagnosed, with a disease duration of less than 2 months. Patients with uncontrolled infections, other autoimmune diseases, pregnancy or lactation were excluded. Clinical symptoms, serum thyroxine and TRAb, thyroid ultrasound, and orbital computed tomography formed the basis for the diagnoses. The first round of RT-PCR for the TCR CDR3 was performed with the HTBI primer set and the Qiagen OneStep RT-PCR kit. Most expanded thyroid clonotypes (frequency above 0.001) were also detected in blood, a finding suggesting that blood repertoires may reflect thyroid immune responses. Ophthalmopathy was separated from stable hyperthyroidism by a 13 V-J signature model, with approximately 86% sensitivity and 81% to 82% specificity obtained in cross-validation and 80%/75% obtained in testing. During validation, the model predicted progression to ophthalmopathy a median of approximately 6 months ahead of onset, with approximately 70% sensitivity and about 75% specificity. A discovery cohort of about a hundred patients, fewer than 50 with Graves' ophthalmopathy and more than 55 with stable Graves' hyperthyroidism, was used to find distinguishing TCR V-J signatures. Whether ophthalmopathy could be predicted prospectively was tested in an independent validation cohort made up of 18 to 20 hyperthyroidism patients plus 17 patients who later progressed to ophthalmopathy. The approximately 97 discovery patients were randomly divided into training and test sets at a 7:3 ratio. Thyroid tissue and blood T-cell repertoires from six or seven Graves' hyperthyroidism patients were also compared in the study. After blood sampling, hyperthyroidism patients were treated with methimazole at a starting dose of 30 mg daily, and ophthalmopathy patients were treated with high-dose intravenous methylprednisolone. Libraries were constructed in a second round of multiplex PCR, after which size selection and purification were carried out. Paired-end sequencing of the libraries was performed with 100 bp reads on an Illumina HiSeq2000. SOAPnuke was used to process the raw data, throwing out any read that contained adapters or uncalled bases, had a mean Phred below 15, or lacked an exact constant-primer or identifier match. High-quality paired reads were merged using COPE v1.2.5, and each unique nucleotide sequence was defined as a clonotype. MiTCR v1.1 was used to align the clonotypes against IMGT TRBV, TRBD and TRBJ reference segments. Only V-J combinations with frequency above 0.0001, covering 99.2% of repertoires, were analysed. A TCS score was defined as the ratio between F50 (clonal expansion) and ExV (chaos), using BLOSUM62-based TCRdist between CDR3 peptides within each V-J. Welch's t-statistics and random forest reduced roughly 540 V-J features to about 13, which were used in a naive Bayes classifier (R e1071). Sample size was not statistically predetermined, and investigators were not blinded to group allocation. The paper describes TCR Vbeta CDR3 sequencing of about 140 peripheral blood samples, made up of 43 ophthalmopathy patients, some 76 hyperthyroidism patients and 17 progressor patients.

The source is a woman aged 30 to 39 with Graves disease. Donor details come from another sample of the same person, matched by shared clones. The receptor chain draws on TRBV14 and TRBJ2-6, with the D gene not clear enough to name. Sequencing used peripheral blood mononuclear cells (PBMCs), obtained at new diagnosis, from a patient treated with antithyroid drugs. The CDR3 corresponds to CASRSTRTGANVLTF. The DNA sequence reads TGTGCCAGCAGATCAACCCGGACCGGGGCCAACGTCCTGACTTTC.